This TCR beta chain was identified in a study of blood T cell repertoires in COVID-19. Authors' processing steps: Amplifying reference gene primers gave estimates of nucleated cell counts. Measured with immunoSEQ multiplex PCR; TCRdb has only the in-frame clones, and not every one. The V and J calls and the clone size are those of that table, but D and trimming were determined from the DNA. This table holds about 330,000 clones, roughly 90% found once. Looked up from germline, CDR1 is SNHLY and CDR2 is FYNNEI. V shed 4 bases and J shed 4 bases, with 10 bases lying between them. The CDR3 consists of 13 residues.

The chain is built from TRBV2 and TRBJ1-2; D gene unclear. The receptor was derived from a woman aged 50 to 65 with active or convalescent COVID-19. Input material: peripheral blood. For the CDR3, the DNA is TGTGCCAGCAGTGTGGCAGAAACCTATGGCTACACCTTC. Its translation is CASSVAETYGYTF.